This T cell receptor beta chain was documented in a study of blood T cell repertoires in COVID-19. Across the study: Acute-phase and convalescent COVID-19 samples originated in the United States, Italy and Spain.

Per the original data handling: Using reference gene primer amplification, nucleated cell counts were estimated. Profiling relied on immunoSEQ multiplex PCR, and the TCRdb table lists in-frame clones only, not all of them. V, J and clone size are those of that table, while D and trimming were read from the DNA. This sample yields about 410,000 clones, of which 86% are seen a single time; 1.4% belongs to the top ten. The sequencing sample was made of peripheral blood. This clonotype originated in a woman in her twenties or thirties with active or convalescent COVID-19.

This CDR3 reads CASSQGQGAFRETQYF. The CDR3 DNA reads TGCGCCAGCAGCCAAGGACAGGGGGCGTTTCGGGAGACCCAGTACTTC. This rearrangement joins TRBV4-1 to TRBJ2-5, with TRBD1 matching over 10 bases. The V and J ends lost 1 base and 5 bases, in that order; junction bases with no gene match: 7. This CDR3 is 16 amino acids long. Germline CDR1 reads MGHRA; CDR2 reads YSYEKL.